The source of this T cell receptor beta chain is a study of CD4 T cells in relation to SARS-CoV-2 and coronaviruses. Study background: After roughly ten days of antigen culture, PBMC TCR beta CDR3s were sequenced.

Measured with immunoSEQ multiplex PCR; TCRdb has only the in-frame clones, and not every one. The sample has 15,000 to 20,000 clones, 75% to 80% seen once. Of note for this clone: The antigen remains unidentified.

CD4+ T cells from unexposed donors were obtained before the COVID-19 pandemic (2011-2018). Isolation of CD4+ T cells took place after 10 days in culture. The source material was CD4+ T cells from PBMCs, cultured in vitro. The sequence came from a human donor in good health.

CDR3 sequence reads: CATSKSDLRGKNIQYF. DNA of the CDR3: TGTGCCACCAGCAAATCGGACCTTCGGGGCAAAAACATTCAGTACTTC. The chain is built from TRBV15 and TRBJ2-4; a possible D gene is TRBD2 (5 bases). This CDR3 is built from 16 residues. V was trimmed by 4 bases and J by 3 bases, leaving 16 bases between them. Per germline, CDR1 LNHNV and CDR2 YYDKDF (reference sequence).